This T cell receptor beta chain was retrieved from a study of cytotoxic CD8 clonotypes in ibrutinib-treated CLL. Study-level background: Samples averaged approximately 260,000 productive templates and approximately 100,000 productive rearrangements. General study results and limits: Clonality at baseline surpassed age-matched healthy donors and tracked circulating CD8+ T-cell counts.

Remarks on this clone: The antigen is not known.

Germline trimming cut 5 bases from V and 3 bases from J; bases unmatched to any gene: 5. CDR1 is MNHEY and CDR2 is SMNVEV in the germline V gene (reference sequence). The CDR3 runs to 14 residues. Sequencing was designed to attain a depth spanning 1 in 200,000 to 1 in 1 million T cells. The repertoire was sequenced with immunoSEQ multiplex PCR; TCRdb's copy has only in-frame clones and lacks some. This table holds about 140,000 clones, about three quarters found once. The receptor's source is a human donor with chronic lymphocytic leukemia. The source material was PBMCs, sampled after 24 months of ibrutinib treatment. This chain connects TRBV27 to TRBJ2-7; TRBD2 aligns across 9 bases. In DNA form, the CDR3 reads TGTGCCAGCAGTCCCCTAGCGGGACGCTACGAGCAGTACTTC. Translation gives CASSPLAGRYEQYF.